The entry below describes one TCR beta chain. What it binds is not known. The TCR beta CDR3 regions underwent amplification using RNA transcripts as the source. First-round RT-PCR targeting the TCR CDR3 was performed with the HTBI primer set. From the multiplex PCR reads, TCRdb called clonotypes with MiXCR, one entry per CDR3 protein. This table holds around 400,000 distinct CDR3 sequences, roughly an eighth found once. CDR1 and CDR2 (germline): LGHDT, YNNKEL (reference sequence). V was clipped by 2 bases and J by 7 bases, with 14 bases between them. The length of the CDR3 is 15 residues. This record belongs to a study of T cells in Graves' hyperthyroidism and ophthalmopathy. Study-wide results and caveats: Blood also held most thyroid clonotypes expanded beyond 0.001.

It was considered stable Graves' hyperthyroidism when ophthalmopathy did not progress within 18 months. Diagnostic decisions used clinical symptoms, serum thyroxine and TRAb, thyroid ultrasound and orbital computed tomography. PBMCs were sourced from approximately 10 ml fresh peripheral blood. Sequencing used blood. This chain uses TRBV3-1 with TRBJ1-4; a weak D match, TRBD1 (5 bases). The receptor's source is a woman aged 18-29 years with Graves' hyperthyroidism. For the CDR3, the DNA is TGTGCCAGCAGCCAATTGGGGGGGAATTCTGAAAAACTGTTTTTT. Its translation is CASSQLGGNSEKLFF.